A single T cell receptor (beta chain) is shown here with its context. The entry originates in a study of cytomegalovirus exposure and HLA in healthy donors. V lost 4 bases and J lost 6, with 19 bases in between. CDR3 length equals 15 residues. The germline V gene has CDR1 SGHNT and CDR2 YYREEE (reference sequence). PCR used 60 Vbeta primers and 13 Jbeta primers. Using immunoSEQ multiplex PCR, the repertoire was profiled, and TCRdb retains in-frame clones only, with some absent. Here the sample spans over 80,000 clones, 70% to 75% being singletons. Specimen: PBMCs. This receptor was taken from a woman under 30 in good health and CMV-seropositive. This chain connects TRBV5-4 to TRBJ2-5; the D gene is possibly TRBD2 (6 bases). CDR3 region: CASSHPRGGDQTQYF. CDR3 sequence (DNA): TGTGCCAGCAGCCACCCCCGTGGCGGGGATCAGACCCAGTACTTC. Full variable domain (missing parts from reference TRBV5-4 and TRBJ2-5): ETGVTQSPTHLIKTRGQQVTLRCSSQSGHNTVSWYQQALGQGPQFIFQYYREEENGRGNFPPRFSGLQFPNYSSELNVNALELDDSALYLCASSHPRGGDQTQYFGPGTRLLVL.